This T cell receptor (beta chain) was recorded in a study of T cells after yellow fever vaccination. This clonotype was counted between two and nine times. The 5'RACE template-switching step produced TCR cDNA and added a universal primer site and UMIs. Each CDR3 protein gets one entry after TCRdb re-called the 5' RACE reads with MiXCR. The sample consists of a few hundred thousand distinct CDR3 sequences, 6.8% of them appearing once. This CDR3 has 16 amino acids. J was trimmed by 1 base and V by 0 bases; bases with no gene match: 5. Germline V gene data show CDR1 as DFQATT and CDR2 as SNEGSKA (reference sequence).

Source: PBMCs, taken more than 35 days after the first yellow fever vaccination. The receptor was derived from a man between 18 and 35 years old who received the YFV17D yellow fever vaccine. The J gene is TRBJ2-1, the V gene TRBV20-1; 8 bases align to TRBD2. CDR3 sequence: CSARDWAGGSYNEQFF. Here the CDR3 DNA reads TGCAGTGCTAGAGACTGGGCGGGGGGTTCCTACAATGAGCAGTTCTTC.